One T cell receptor beta chain is described in this entry. This sample was included in a study of blood T cell repertoires in COVID-19. Study context: Donors in the United States, Italy and Spain gave samples during acute or convalescent COVID-19. PBMCs, B-cell-depleted T cells, or T cells were the source of the cDNA or gDNA that made up the material.

Original analysis: Reference gene primer amplification gave estimated nucleated cell counts. Measured with immunoSEQ multiplex PCR; TCRdb has only the in-frame clones, and not every one. From that table come the V and J calls and clone size; the DNA was used to work out D and trimming. The sample shows 40,000 to 55,000 clones, 70% to 85% of them seen only once. CDR1 is WNHNN, CDR2 SYGVQD, per germline (reference sequence). Trimming took 6 bases from V and 4 from J, leaving 16 bases between them. The CDR3 has 14 residues. The sample consisted of peripheral blood. This receptor was obtained from a man in his forties or fifties with active COVID-19. This chain uses TRBV10-1 with TRBJ2-7; weak D call: TRBD2 (6 bases). CDR3 residues: CASSDGTVLYEQYF. CDR3 nucleotides: TGCGCCAGCAGCGACGGGACTGTCTTATACGAGCAGTACTTC.